Listed here is a single T cell receptor beta chain. Its antigen is undetermined. Under 3 months in duration, the ophthalmopathy in affected donors had moderate-to-severe activity, CAS ≥3 and NOSPECS ≥4. This entry comes from a study of Graves' ophthalmopathy and Graves' hyperthyroidism. Study conclusions and caveats: Discrimination between ophthalmopathy and stable hyperthyroidism by a 13-signature model showed 85% to 90% sensitivity and about 84% specificity. Ophthalmopathy progression was predicted with about 67% sensitivity and roughly 72% specificity. Blood also contained most of the expanded thyroid clonotypes above 0.001 frequency.

The CDR3 loop spans 15 amino acids. The V and J ends lost 5 bases and 3 bases respectively, with 16 bases between them. Transcripts of RNA were the source for amplifying TCR beta CDR3 regions. HTBI-primed RT-PCR formed the first round, and a multiplex PCR formed the second. TCRdb reanalysed the multiplex PCR reads using MiXCR and keeps one entry per CDR3 protein. The repertoire holds about 220,000 distinct CDR3 sequences, with roughly a fifth as singletons. The chain carries TRBV12-3 or TRBV12-4 and TRBJ2-5; a weak D match, TRBD1 (5 bases). The sequencing input was peripheral blood. The receptor was isolated from a woman in her forties or fifties with Graves' ophthalmopathy. The CDR3 here is CASSTRQRAKETQYF. The CDR3 coding sequence is TGTGCCAGCAGTACGCGACAGAGAGCAAAAGAGACCCAGTACTTC.